The T cell receptor (beta chain) under discussion was sequenced for a study of regulatory T cells in long-lasting Graves disease. The CDR3 has 14 amino acids. V was pared by 6 bases and J by 1 base, with 1 base of the junction left unmatched. The germline gives CDR1 MNHNS, CDR2 SASEGT. Sample time point: newly diagnosed GD, antithyroid drugs for less than 3 months. From RNA extracted from PBMCs, the TCR library was made. To make TCR beta libraries, researchers used iRepertoire HTBI primers and Arm-PCR of CDR3 regions. TCRdb used MiXCR to reprocess the multiplex PCR reads, holding one entry per CDR3 protein. The table has 350,000 to 500,000 distinct CDR3 sequences, 16% seen once. These sequences were also reported in another study, on T cells in Graves' hyperthyroidism and ophthalmopathy.

The chain links TRBV6-1 to TRBJ2-2; TRBD2 matches 8 bases. Sequences were derived from peripheral blood mononuclear cells (PBMCs), sampled at new diagnosis, from a patient treated with antithyroid drugs. This clonotype was obtained from a woman in her late teens or twenties with Graves disease. CDR3 DNA: TGTGCCAGCAGACGGGGGGGGAACACCGGGGAGCTGTTTTTT. Translated, it gives CASRRGGNTGELFF.